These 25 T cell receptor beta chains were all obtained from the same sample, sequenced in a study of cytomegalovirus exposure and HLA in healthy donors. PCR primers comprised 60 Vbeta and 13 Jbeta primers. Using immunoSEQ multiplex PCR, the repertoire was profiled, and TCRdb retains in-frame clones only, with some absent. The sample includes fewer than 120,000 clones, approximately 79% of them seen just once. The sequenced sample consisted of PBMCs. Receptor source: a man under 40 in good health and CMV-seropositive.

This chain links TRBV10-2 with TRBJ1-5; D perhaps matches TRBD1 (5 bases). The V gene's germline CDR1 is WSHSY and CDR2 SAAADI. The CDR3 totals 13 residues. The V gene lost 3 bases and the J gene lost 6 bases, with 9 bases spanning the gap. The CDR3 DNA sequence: TGCGCCAGCAGTGATTGGGGCATTCAGCCCCAGCATTTT. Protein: CASSDWGIQPQHF.

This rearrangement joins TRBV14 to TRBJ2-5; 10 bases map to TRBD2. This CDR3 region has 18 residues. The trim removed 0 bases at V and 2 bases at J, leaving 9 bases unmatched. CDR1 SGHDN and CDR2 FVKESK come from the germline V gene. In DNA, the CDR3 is TGTGCCAGCAGCCAAGACCGGGCTAGCGGGGGCCTACAAGAGACCCAGTACTTC. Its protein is CASSQDRASGGLQETQYF.

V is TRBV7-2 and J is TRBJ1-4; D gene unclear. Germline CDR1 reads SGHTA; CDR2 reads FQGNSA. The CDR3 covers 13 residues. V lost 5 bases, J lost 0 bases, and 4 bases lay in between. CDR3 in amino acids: CASSRSTNEKLFF. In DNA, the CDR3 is TGTGCCAGCAGCCGTTCAACTAATGAAAAACTGTTTTTT.

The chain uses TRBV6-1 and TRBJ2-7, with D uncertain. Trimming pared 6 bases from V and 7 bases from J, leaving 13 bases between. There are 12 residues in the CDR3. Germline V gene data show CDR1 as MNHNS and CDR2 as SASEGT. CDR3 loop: CASRARIGEQYF. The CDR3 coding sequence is TGTGCCAGCAGGGCGAGGATTGGGGAGCAGTACTTC.

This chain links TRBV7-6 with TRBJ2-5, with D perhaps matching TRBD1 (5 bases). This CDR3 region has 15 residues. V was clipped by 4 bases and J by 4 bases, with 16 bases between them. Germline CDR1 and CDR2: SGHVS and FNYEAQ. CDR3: CASSSRGGRGETQYF. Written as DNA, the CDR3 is TGTGCCAGCAGCTCAAGGGGTGGCCGTGGAGAGACCCAGTACTTC.

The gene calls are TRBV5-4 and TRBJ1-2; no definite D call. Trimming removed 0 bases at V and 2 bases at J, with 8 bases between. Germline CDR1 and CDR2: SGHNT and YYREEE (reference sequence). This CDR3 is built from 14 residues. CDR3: CASSLGWANYGYTF. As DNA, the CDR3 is TGTGCCAGCAGCTTGGGGTGGGCCAACTATGGCTACACCTTC.

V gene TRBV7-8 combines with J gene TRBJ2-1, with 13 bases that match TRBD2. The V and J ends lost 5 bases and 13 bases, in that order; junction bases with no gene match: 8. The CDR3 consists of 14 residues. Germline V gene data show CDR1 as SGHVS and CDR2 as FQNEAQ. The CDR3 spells CASSHLTSGGTQFF. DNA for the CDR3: TGTGCCAGCAGCCACTTGACTAGCGGGGGGACTCAGTTCTTC.

The CDR3 region has the DNA TGTGCCAGCCGACAATGGGAGAATCCGACTGAAGCTTTCTTT. This encodes CASRQWENPTEAFF. The genes are TRBV27 and TRBJ1-1; no reliable D call. The CDR3 has 14 amino acids. The germline V gene encodes CDR1 MNHEY and CDR2 SMNVEV (reference sequence). Trimming took off 8 bases at V and 5 bases at J, with 18 bases between the two ends.

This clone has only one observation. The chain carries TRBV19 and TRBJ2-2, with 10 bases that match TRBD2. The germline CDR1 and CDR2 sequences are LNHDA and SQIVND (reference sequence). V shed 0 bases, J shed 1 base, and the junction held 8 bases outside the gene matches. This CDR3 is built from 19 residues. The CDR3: CASSIDLGLAGVNTGELFF. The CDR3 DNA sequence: TGTGCCAGTAGTATAGATCTGGGGCTAGCGGGGGTGAACACCGGGGAGCTGTTTTTT.

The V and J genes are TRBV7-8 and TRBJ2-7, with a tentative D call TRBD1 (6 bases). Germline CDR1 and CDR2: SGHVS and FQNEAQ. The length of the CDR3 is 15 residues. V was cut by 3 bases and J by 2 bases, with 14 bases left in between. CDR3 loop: CASSFGGIRPYEQYF. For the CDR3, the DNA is TGTGCCAGCAGCTTTGGGGGCATCCGCCCCTACGAGCAGTACTTC. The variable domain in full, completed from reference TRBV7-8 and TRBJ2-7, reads GAGVSQSPRYKVAKRGQDVALRCDPISGHVSLFWYQQALGQGPEFLTYFQNEAQLDKSGLPSDRFFAERPEGSVSTLKIQRTQQEDSAVYLCASSFGGIRPYEQYFGPGTRLTVT.

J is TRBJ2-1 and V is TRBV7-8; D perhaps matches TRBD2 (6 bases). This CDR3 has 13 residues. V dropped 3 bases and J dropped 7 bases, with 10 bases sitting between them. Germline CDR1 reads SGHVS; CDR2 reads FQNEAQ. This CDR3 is CASSFQGRNEQFF. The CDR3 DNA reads TGTGCCAGCAGCTTTCAAGGGAGGAATGAGCAGTTCTTC.

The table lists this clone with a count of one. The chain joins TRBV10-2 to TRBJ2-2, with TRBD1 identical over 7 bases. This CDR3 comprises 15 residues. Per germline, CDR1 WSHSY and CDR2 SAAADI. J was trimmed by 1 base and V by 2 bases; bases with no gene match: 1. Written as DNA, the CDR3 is TGCGCCAGCAGTGAGGCAGGGGGGAACACCGGGGAGCTGTTTTTT. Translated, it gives CASSEAGGNTGELFF.

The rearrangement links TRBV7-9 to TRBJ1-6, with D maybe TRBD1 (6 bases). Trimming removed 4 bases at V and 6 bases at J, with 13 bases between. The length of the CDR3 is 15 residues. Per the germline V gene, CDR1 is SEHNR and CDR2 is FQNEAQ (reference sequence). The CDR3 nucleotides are TGTGCCAGCAGCTCTGGGCAGGGGATTAATTCACCCCTCCACTTT. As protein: CASSSGQGINSPLHF. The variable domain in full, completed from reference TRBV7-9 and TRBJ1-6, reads DTGVSQNPRHKITKRGQNVTFRCDPISEHNRLYWYRQTLGQGPEFLTYFQNEAQLEKSRLLSDRFSAERPKGSFSTLEIQRTEQGDSAMYLCASSSGQGINSPLHFGNGTRLTVT.

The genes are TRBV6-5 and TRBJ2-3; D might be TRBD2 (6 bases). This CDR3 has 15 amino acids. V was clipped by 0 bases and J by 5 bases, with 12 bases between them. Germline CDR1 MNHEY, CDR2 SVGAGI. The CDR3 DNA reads TGTGCCAGCAGTTACTCGGGCGGGGCGAGAGATACGCAGTATTTT. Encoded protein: CASSYSGGARDTQYF.

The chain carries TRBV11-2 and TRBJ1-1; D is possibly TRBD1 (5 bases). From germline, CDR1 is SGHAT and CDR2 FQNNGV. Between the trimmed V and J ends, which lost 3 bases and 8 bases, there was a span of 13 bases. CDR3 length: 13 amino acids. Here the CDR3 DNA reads TGTGCCAGCAGCTTGCTGGGGGGTATCGAAGCTTTCTTT. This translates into CASSLLGGIEAFF.

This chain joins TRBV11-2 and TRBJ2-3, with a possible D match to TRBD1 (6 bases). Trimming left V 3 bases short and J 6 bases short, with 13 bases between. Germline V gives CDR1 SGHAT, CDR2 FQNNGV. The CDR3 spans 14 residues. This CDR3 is CASSFRGGGDTQYF. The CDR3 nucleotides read TGTGCCAGCAGCTTCAGAGGGGGTGGGGATACGCAGTATTTT.

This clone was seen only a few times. CDR3 coding DNA: TGCGCCAGCAGCTTGGCCGGCGGGGAAAGGCCCTACCCCTACGAGCAGTACTTC. Amino acid sequence: CASSLAGGERPYPYEQYF. This sequence joins TRBV5-1 and TRBJ2-7; D is possibly TRBD2 (6 bases). From germline, CDR1 is SGHRS and CDR2 YFSETQ. V lost 0 bases and J 2 bases, leaving 21 bases between the germline ends. The CDR3 runs to 18 residues.

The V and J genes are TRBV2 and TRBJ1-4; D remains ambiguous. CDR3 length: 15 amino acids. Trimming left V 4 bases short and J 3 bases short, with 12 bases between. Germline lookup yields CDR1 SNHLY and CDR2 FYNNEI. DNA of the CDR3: TGTGCCAGCAGTGCGAGGGAAGCCCCTAATGAAAAACTGTTTTTT. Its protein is CASSAREAPNEKLFF.

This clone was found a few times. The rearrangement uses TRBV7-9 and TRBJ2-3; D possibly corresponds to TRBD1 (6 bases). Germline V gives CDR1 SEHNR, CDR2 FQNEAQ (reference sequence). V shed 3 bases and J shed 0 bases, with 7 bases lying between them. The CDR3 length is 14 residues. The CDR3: CASSFDRSTDTQYF. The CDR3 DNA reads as TGTGCCAGCAGCTTCGACAGGAGCACAGATACGCAGTATTTT.

The DNA of the CDR3 is TGTGCCAGCAGCTTTGCGGGGGCGCTCACAGATACGCAGTATTTT. Residues: CASSFAGALTDTQYF. The rearrangement links TRBV7-8 to TRBJ2-3, with D possibly matching TRBD2 (7 bases). The CDR3 contains 15 residues. Trimming stripped 3 bases from V and 2 bases from J, with 12 bases between. CDR1 is SGHVS, CDR2 FQNEAQ, per germline.

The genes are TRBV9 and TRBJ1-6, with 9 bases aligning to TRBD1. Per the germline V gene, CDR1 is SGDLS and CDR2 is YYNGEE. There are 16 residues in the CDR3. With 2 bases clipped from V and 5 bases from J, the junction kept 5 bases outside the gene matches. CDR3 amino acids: CASSVGTGHNNSPLHF. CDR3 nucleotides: TGTGCCAGCAGCGTCGGGACAGGGCATAATAATTCACCCCTCCACTTT.

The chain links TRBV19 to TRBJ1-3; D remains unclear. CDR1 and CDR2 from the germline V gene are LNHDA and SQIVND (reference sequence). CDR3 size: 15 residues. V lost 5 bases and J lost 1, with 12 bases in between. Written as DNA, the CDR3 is TGTGCCAGTAGTTCCTCTCCTGCGTCTGGAAACACCATATATTTT. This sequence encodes CASSSSPASGNTIYF.

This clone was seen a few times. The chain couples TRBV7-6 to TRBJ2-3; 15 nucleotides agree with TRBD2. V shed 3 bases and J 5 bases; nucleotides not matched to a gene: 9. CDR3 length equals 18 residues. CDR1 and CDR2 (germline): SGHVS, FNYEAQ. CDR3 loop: CASSFGLAGGRTRDTQYF. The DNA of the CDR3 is TGTGCCAGCAGCTTCGGACTAGCGGGGGGGCGAACCCGAGATACGCAGTATTTT.

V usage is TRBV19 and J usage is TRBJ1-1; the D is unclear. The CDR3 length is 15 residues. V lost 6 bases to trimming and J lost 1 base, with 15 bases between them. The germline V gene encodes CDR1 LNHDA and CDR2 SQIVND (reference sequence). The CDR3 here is CASSTGSGWNTEAFF. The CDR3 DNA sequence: TGTGCCAGTAGCACGGGGAGCGGCTGGAACACTGAAGCTTTCTTT.

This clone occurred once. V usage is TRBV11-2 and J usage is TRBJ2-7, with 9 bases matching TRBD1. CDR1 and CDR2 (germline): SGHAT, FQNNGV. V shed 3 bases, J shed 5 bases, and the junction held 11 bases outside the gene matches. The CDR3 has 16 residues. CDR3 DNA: TGTGCCAGCAGCTTGGGACCCGGGACAGGGTTCCACGAGCAGTACTTC. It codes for CASSLGPGTGFHEQYF.